The entry below gives a single T cell receptor beta chain sequence along with its context. Using its own MiXCR run on the RACE reads, TCRdb lists one record per CDR3 protein. In the table there are some 81,000 distinct CDR3 sequences, 11% of which are singletons. This sample was included in a study of human T cells and chemical hapten exposure. The CDR3 consists of 16 residues. Germline loops: CDR1 MNHEY, CDR2 SVGEGT. Between the trimmed V and J ends, which lost 2 bases and 1 base, there was a span of 14 bases. Documented time point: patch test 2, 6 weeks after DPC sensitization. Treatment denoted: therapeutic diphenylcyclopropenone sensitization with weekly scalp DPC.

The source of this sequence is a man between 18 and 35 years old with alopecia areata. Some clones in this sample may be carry-over from other donors' samples. The chain links TRBV6-2 or TRBV6-3 to TRBJ2-5; D not certain. The material was whole blood, obtained in connection with sensitization to the hapten diphenylcyclopropenone (DPC). DNA of the CDR3: TGTGCCAGCAGTTACGAGGCTCGATACCGCCAAGAGACCCAGTACTTC. Translating gives CASSYEARYRQETQYF.